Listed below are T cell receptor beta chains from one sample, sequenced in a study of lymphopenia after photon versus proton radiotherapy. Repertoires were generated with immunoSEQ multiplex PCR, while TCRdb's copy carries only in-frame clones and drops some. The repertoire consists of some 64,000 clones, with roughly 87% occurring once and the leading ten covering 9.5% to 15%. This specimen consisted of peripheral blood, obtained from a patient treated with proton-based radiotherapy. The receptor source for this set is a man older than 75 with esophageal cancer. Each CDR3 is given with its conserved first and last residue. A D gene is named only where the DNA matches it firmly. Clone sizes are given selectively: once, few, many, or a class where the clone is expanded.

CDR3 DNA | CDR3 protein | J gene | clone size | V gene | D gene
TGTGCCAGCAGTCCCCGATGGGGCAATGAGCAGTTCTTC | CASSPRWGNEQFF | TRBJ2-1 | - | TRBV7-9 | -
TGTGCCAGCAGCTTAGGGACAGGGACTAATGAGCAGTTCTTC | CASSLGTGTNEQFF | TRBJ2-1 | - | TRBV7-2 | TRBD1
TGTGCCAGCAGCCTAGGAGTCGGTCTCGGCTATGGCTACACCTTC | CASSLGVGLGYGYTF | TRBJ1-2 | - | TRBV9 | -
TGTGCCAGCTCCCAGACTTGGGACAGCCCGAACACCGGGGAGCTGTTTTTT | CASSQTWDSPNTGELFF | TRBJ2-2 | - | TRBV18 | TRBD1
TGTGCCAGCAGCCACTCGGGACTAGCGGGGGAAAATGAGCAGTTCTTC | CASSHSGLAGENEQFF | TRBJ2-1 | once | TRBV5-6 | TRBD2
TGTGCCAGCAGCTTAGGGGCGCAGATCTACGAGCAGTACTTC | CASSLGAQIYEQYF | TRBJ2-7 | - | TRBV7-2 | -
TGTGCCATCAGTGGGGCGGGCAATCAGCCCCAGCATTTT | CAISGAGNQPQHF | TRBJ1-5 | - | TRBV10-3 | -
TGTGCCAGCAGCCCCTCTGGACCCTCCTACGAGCAGTACTTC | CASSPSGPSYEQYF | TRBJ2-7 | - | TRBV5-4 | -
TGTGCCAGCAGCTTAGATAGGTGGGGCGGCTATGGCTACACCTTC | CASSLDRWGGYGYTF | TRBJ1-2 | few | TRBV7-2 | -
TGCGCCAGCAGTTCGGGACAGAACACTGAAGCTTTCTTT | CASSSGQNTEAFF | TRBJ1-1 | few | TRBV4-1 | -
TGTGCCAGCAGCTTAAACGCAGGGGCTCCTGAAGCTTTCTTT | CASSLNAGAPEAFF | TRBJ1-1 | - | TRBV7-2 | -
TGTGCCAGTAGTCCTGCCTCCGGGACAGGGGATGAAAAACTGTTTTTT | CASSPASGTGDEKLFF | TRBJ1-4 | - | TRBV19 | TRBD1
TGTGCCAGCAGTACTCGGACAGCAACTAATGAAAAACTGTTTTTT | CASSTRTATNEKLFF | TRBJ1-4 | - | TRBV27 | -
TGTGCCAGCAGTTTATCGGCAGTCAATGAGCAGTTCTTC | CASSLSAVNEQFF | TRBJ2-1 | once | TRBV27 | -
TGCGCCAGCAGCTTTTCCTCGGGCGGGGGGACCACAGATACGCAGTATTTT | CASSFSSGGGTTDTQYF | TRBJ2-3 | - | TRBV5-1 | TRBD2
TGTGCCAGCAGCCAAGTAGGCGGACCGACTAATTCACCCCTCCACTTT | CASSQVGGPTNSPLHF | TRBJ1-6 | - | TRBV14 | -
TGTGCCAGTAGTATGGGCGTAGCTAGCGATCAGCCCCAGCATTTT | CASSMGVASDQPQHF | TRBJ1-5 | - | TRBV19 | -
TGTGCCAGCAGCTTAGAACTAGCCGCAAGCTCCTACAATGAGCAGTTCTTC | CASSLELAASSYNEQFF | TRBJ2-1 | - | TRBV7-2 | -
TGTGCCAGCTCTCCAAAAAGGGACGTTACTGAAGCTTTCTTT | CASSPKRDVTEAFF | TRBJ1-1 | - | TRBV18 | -
TGTGCCAGCAGCTCACAGGGGTACACTGAAGCTTTCTTT | CASSSQGYTEAFF | TRBJ1-1 | - | TRBV7-9 | TRBD1
TGTGCCAGCAGGGGAGGGACAGCTAATTCACCCCTCCACTTT | CASRGGTANSPLHF | TRBJ1-6 | - | TRBV2 | TRBD1
TGTGCCAGTAGCGACAGGGGGTACAATCAGCCCCAGCATTTT | CASSDRGYNQPQHF | TRBJ1-5 | - | TRBV19 | TRBD1
TGCGCCAGCAGCTCCCGGACAGGGGACCTAACTGAAGCTTTCTTT | CASSSRTGDLTEAFF | TRBJ1-1 | - | TRBV5-1 | TRBD1
TGTGCCAGCAGCTCTCCAGGGGCGCGACTTTATGGTGGCTACACCTTC | CASSSPGARLYGGYTF | TRBJ1-2 | - | TRBV7-2 | -